This T cell receptor beta chain was captured in a study of regulatory T cells in long-lasting Graves disease. Whole-study results and caveats: When disease was persistent, TRBV28, TRBJ1-2 and TRBJ2-5 were the favored segments.

Time point defined: newly diagnosed GD, antithyroid drugs for less than 3 months. The TCR library used RNA extracted from PBMCs. CDR1 and CDR2 (germline): MNHEY, SVGEGT. This CDR3 region has 14 residues. V lost 7 bases to trimming and J lost 1 base; unmatched junction nucleotides: 3. Libraries of TCR beta came from iRepertoire HTBI primers plus Arm-PCR of CDR3 regions. TCRdb reprocessed the multiplex PCR reads via MiXCR and lists one record per CDR3 protein. The sample carries about 560,000 distinct CDR3 sequences, 15% to 20% recorded once. In its sample, this clonotype was seen a few times. The antigen is not known. The same data also went into a second study, on T cells in Graves' hyperthyroidism and ophthalmopathy.

This specimen consisted of peripheral blood mononuclear cells (PBMCs), obtained at new diagnosis, from a patient treated with antithyroid drugs. This sequence joins TRBV6-2 or TRBV6-3 and TRBJ2-3, with TRBD2 matching over 9 bases. The TCR sequence derives from a man aged 18-30 years with Graves disease. CDR3: CASMAGGGTDTQYF. CDR3 DNA: TGTGCCAGCATGGCGGGGGGGGGCACAGATACGCAGTATTTT.